The present entry profiles one TCR beta chain with its context. Its antigen is not identified. These data originate in a study of T cell responses to AZD1222 COVID-19 vaccine. TCRdb's copy holds only in-frame clones and misses some; the assay was immunoSEQ multiplex PCR. The repertoire holds more than 150,000 clones, with roughly nine tenths as singletons. Study results and caveats: Vaccination with two AZD1222 doses was followed by a rise in Spike-specific TCR breadth and depth.

This TCR was recovered from an adult who received the AZD1222 COVID-19 vaccine. Material: peripheral blood, obtained 28 days after the second AZD1222 dose.

In DNA, the CDR3 is TGTGCCAGTAGCGCGGTCGACACCGGGGAGCTGTTTTTT. Its protein product is CASSAVDTGELFF. The V gene is TRBV19, the J gene TRBJ2-2; D is ambiguous. Germline V gene lookup returns CDR1 LNHDA and CDR2 SQIVND (reference sequence). The length of the CDR3 is 13 residues. Deletions cut 6 bases from V and 3 bases from J, with 8 bases between.